These 8 T cell receptor beta chains were all obtained from the same sample, sequenced in a study of blood T cell repertoires in COVID-19. TCRdb's copy holds only in-frame clones and misses some; the assay was immunoSEQ multiplex PCR. The sample lists some 120,000 clones, approximately 80% seen once, with about 10% in the top ten. The sample comprised peripheral blood. These receptors were obtained from a man between 60 and 75 years old with acute or convalescent COVID-19.

The rearrangement joins TRBV30 to TRBJ1-1; D unresolved. Looked up from germline, CDR1 is GTSNPN and CDR2 is SVGIG (reference sequence). Trimming removed 3 bases from V and 3 bases from J, with 14 bases in between. The CDR3 has 14 amino acids. The CDR3 DNA sequence: TGTGCCTGGAGAACCCCAGGCCCGGACACTGAAGCTTTCTTT. It encodes CAWRTPGPDTEAFF.

The genes are TRBV3-1 (or the pseudogene TRBV3-2) and TRBJ2-3, with D possibly TRBD2 on 5 matching bases. CDR1 and CDR2 from the germline V gene are LGHDT and YNNKEL (reference sequence). The CDR3 sequence is 16 residues long. With 1 base removed from V and 5 bases from J, the gap between germline ends came to 16 bases. The CDR3 coding sequence is TGTGCCAGCAGCCAAGGACTATCTCGGGATTTAGATACGCAGTATTTT. It is translated as CASSQGLSRDLDTQYF.

The chain has TRBV13 and TRBJ2-3; TRBD2 matches 8 bases. From germline, CDR1 is PRHDT and CDR2 FYEKMQ (reference sequence). With V trimmed by 2 bases and J by 4 bases, 8 bases remained unmatched. There are 16 residues in the CDR3. The CDR3: CASSLIGRAGADTQYF. In DNA, the CDR3 is TGTGCCAGCAGCTTAATCGGGAGGGCCGGTGCAGATACGCAGTATTTT.

Only one count was recorded for this clone. The chain carries TRBV29-1 and TRBJ1-1; possibly TRBD1 for D (6 bases). The germline gives CDR1 SQVTM, CDR2 ANQGSEA. This CDR3 is 13 amino acids long. Trimming cost V 7 bases and J 0 bases, with 12 bases left between them. The CDR3 region is CSGNGQLNTEAFF. The CDR3 DNA reads as TGCAGCGGGAACGGACAGCTGAACACTGAAGCTTTCTTT.

This chain uses TRBV5-1 with TRBJ2-7; tentative D call: TRBD1 (6 bases). The CDR3 has 14 amino acids. Trimming took 0 bases from V and 6 from J, leaving 13 bases between them. Germline V lookup: CDR1 SGHRS, CDR2 YFSETQ. Here the CDR3 DNA reads TGCGCCAGCAGCTTGGGAAACAGGGATTCCGAGCAGTACTTC. It encodes CASSLGNRDSEQYF. Drawing the rest from reference TRBV5-1 and TRBJ2-7, the complete variable domain is KAGVTQTPRYLIKTRGQQVTLSCSPISGHRSVSWYQQTPGQGLQFLFEYFSETQRNKGNFPGRFSGRQFSNSRSEMNVSTLELGDSALYLCASSLGNRDSEQYFGPGTRLTVT.

This chain joins TRBV24-1 and TRBJ2-2; 12 bases match TRBD1. Germline-derived CDR1 and CDR2 are KGHDR and SFDVKD. V dropped 3 bases and J dropped 4; count of bases not matched to a gene: 2. The CDR3 consists of 16 residues. The CDR3 spells CATSDRDRGRTGELFF. The DNA for the CDR3 is TGTGCCACCAGTGATAGGGACAGGGGGCGCACCGGGGAGCTGTTTTTT.

This clone has only one observation. The chain carries TRBV6-5 and TRBJ1-4; D gene uncertain. The V and J ends lost 1 base and 8 bases respectively, with 11 bases between them. The germline V gene has CDR1 MNHEY and CDR2 SVGAGI. The CDR3 is 14 amino acids. The CDR3 protein is CASSYWSRGEKLFF. CDR3 nucleotides: TGTGCCAGCAGTTACTGGAGTCGAGGGGAAAAACTGTTTTTT.

This clone was detected a few times. The chain has TRBV11-3 and TRBJ1-4; D unclear. The CDR3 consists of 14 residues. Per the germline V gene, CDR1 is SGHNT and CDR2 is YENEEA. V lost 3 bases and J 4 bases, leaving 9 bases between the germline ends. The CDR3 coding sequence is TGTGCCAGCAGCTTGTGGAGGGTTAATGAAAAACTGTTTTTT. This translates into CASSLWRVNEKLFF.